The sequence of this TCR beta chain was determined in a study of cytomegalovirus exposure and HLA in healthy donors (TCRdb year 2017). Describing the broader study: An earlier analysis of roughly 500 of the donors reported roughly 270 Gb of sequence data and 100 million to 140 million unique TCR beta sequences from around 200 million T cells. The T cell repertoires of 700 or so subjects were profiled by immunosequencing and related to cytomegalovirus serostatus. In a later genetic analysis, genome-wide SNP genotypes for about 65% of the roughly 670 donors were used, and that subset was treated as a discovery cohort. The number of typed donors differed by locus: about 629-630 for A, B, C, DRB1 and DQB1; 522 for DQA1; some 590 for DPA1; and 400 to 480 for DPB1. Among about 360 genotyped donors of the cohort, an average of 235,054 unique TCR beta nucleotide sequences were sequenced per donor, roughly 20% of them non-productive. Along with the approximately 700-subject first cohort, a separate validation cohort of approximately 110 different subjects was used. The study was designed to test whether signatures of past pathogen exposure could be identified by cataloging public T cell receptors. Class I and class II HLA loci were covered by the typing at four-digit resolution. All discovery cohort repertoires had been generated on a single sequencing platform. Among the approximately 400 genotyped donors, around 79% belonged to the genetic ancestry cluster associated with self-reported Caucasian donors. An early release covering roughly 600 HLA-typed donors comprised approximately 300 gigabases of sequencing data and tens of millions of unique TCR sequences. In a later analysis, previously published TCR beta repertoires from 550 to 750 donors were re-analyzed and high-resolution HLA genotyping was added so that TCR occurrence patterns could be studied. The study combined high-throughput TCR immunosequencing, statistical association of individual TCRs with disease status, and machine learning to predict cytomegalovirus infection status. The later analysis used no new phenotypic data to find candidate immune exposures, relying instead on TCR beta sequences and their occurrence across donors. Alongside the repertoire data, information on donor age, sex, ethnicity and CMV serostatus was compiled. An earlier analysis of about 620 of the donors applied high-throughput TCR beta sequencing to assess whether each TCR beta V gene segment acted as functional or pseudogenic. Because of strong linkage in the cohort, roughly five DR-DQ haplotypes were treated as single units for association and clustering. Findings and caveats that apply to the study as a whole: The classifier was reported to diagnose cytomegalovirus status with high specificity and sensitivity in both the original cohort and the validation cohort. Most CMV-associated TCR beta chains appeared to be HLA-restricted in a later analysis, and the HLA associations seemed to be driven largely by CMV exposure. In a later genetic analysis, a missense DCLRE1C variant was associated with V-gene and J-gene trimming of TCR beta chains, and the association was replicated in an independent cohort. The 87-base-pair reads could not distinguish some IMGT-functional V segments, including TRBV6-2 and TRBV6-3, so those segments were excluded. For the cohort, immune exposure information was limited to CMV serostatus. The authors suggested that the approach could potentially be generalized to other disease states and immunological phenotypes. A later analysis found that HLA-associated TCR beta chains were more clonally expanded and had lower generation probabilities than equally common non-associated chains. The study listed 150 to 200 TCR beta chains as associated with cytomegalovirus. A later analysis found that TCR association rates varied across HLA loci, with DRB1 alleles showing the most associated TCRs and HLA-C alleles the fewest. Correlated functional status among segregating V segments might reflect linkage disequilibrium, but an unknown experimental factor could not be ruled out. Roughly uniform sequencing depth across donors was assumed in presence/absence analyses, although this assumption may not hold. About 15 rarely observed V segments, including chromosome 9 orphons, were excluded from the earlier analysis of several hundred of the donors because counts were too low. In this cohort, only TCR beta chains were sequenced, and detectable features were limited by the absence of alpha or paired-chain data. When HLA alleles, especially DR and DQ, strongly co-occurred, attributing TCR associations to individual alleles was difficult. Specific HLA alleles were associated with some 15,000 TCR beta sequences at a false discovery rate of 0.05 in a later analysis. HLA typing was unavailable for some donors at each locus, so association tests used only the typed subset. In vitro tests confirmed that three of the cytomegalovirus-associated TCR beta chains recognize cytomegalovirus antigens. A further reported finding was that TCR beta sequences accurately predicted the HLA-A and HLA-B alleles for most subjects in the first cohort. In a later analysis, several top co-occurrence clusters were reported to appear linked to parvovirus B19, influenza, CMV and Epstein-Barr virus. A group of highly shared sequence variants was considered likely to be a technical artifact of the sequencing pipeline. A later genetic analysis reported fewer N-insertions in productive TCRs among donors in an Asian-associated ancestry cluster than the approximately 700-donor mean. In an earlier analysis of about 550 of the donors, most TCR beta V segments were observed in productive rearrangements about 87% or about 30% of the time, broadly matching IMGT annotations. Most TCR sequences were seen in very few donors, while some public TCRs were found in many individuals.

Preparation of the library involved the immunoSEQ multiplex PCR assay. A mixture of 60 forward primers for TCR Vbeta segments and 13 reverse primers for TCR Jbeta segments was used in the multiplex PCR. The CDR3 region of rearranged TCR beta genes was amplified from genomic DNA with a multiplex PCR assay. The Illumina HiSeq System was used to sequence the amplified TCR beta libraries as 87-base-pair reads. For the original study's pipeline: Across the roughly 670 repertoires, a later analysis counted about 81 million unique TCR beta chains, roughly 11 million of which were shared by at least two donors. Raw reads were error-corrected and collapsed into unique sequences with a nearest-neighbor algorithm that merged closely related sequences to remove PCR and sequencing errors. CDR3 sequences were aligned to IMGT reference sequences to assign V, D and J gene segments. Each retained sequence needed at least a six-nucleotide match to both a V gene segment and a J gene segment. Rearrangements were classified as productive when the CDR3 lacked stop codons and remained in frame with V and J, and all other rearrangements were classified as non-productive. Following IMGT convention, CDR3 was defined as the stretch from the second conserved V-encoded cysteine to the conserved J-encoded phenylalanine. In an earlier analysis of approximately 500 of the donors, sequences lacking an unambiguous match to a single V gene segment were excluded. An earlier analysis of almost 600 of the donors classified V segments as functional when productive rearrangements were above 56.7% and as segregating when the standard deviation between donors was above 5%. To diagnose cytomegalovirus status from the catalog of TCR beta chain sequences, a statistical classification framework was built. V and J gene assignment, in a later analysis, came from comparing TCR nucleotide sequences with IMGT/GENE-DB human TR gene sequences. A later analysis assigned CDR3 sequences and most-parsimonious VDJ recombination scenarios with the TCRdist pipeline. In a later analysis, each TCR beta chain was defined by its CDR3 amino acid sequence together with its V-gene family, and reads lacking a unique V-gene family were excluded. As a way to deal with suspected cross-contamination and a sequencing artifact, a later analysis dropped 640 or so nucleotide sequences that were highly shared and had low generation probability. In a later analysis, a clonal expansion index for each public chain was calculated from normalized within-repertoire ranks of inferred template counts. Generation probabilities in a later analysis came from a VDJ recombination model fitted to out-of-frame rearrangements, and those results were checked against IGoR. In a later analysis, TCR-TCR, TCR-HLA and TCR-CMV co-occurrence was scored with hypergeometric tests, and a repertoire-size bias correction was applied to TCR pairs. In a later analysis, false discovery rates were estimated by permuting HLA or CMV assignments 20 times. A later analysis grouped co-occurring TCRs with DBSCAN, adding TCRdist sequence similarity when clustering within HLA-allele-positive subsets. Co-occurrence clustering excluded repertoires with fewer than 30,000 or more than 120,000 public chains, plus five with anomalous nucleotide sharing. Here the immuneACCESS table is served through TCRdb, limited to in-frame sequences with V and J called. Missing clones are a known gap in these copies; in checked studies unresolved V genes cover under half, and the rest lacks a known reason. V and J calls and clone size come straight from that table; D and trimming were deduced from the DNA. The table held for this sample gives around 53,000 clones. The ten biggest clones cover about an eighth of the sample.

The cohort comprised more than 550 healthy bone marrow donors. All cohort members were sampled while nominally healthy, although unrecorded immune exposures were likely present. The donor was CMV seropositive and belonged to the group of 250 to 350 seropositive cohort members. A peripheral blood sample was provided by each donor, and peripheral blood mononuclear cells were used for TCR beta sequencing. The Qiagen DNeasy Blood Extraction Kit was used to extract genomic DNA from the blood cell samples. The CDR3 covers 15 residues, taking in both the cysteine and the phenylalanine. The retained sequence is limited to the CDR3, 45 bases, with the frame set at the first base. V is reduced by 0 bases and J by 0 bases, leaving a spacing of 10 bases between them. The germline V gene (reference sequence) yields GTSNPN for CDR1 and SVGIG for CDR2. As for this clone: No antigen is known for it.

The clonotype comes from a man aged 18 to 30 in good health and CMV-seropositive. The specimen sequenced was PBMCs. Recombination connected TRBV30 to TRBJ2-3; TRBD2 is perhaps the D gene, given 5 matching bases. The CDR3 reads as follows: CAWSVRAVSTDTQYF. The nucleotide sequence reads TGTGCCTGGAGTGTGAGGGCGGTCAGCACAGATACGCAGTATTTT.